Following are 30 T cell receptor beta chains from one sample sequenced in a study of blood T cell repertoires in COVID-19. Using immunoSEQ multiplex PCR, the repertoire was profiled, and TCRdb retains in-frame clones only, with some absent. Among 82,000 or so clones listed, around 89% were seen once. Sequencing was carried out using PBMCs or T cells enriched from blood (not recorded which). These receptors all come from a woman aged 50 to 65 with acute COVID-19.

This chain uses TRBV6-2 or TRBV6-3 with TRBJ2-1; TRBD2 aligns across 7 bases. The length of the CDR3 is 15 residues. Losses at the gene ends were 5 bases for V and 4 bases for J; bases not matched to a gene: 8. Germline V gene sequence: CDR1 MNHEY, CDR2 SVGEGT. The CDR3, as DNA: TGTGCCAGCAGTCCCGGCGGGGGAGGTTACAATGAGCAGTTCTTC. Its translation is CASSPGGGGYNEQFF.

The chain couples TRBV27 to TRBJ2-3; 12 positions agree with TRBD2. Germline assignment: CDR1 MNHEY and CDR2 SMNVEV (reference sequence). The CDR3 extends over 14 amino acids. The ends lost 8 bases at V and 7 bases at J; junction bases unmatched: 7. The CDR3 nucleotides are TGTGCCAGCTCCGGGACTAGCGGGTTGTATACGCAGTATTTT. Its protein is CASSGTSGLYTQYF.

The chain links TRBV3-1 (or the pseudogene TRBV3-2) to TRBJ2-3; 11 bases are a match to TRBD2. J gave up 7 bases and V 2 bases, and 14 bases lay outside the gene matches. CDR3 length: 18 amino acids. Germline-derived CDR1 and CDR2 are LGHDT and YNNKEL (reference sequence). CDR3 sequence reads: CASSQPRGFGLAGHTQYF. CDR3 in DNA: TGTGCCAGCAGCCAACCTAGGGGATTTGGACTAGCGGGCCATACGCAGTATTTT.

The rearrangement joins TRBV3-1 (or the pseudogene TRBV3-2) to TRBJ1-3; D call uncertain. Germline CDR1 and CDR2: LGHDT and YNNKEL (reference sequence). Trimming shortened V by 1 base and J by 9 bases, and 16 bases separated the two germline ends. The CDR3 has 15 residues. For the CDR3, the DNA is TGTGCCAGCAGCCAAGGTCTGAGCTCTTCTGTCACCATATATTTT. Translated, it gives CASSQGLSSSVTIYF.

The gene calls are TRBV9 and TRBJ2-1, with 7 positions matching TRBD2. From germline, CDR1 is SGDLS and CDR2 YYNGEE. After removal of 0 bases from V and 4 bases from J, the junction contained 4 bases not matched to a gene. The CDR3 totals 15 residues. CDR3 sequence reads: CASSVGASGYNEQFF. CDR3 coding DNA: TGTGCCAGCAGCGTAGGCGCTAGCGGTTACAATGAGCAGTTCTTC.

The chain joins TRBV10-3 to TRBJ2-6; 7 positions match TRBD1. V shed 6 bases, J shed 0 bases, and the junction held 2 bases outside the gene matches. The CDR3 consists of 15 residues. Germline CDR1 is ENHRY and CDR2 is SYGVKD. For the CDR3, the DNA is TGTGCCATCAGAGGGACAGACTCTGGGGCCAACGTCCTGACTTTC. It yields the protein CAIRGTDSGANVLTF.

CDR3 sequence reads: CAWSRDRGDEETQYF. The CDR3 nucleotides are TGTGCCTGGAGCCGAGACAGGGGGGATGAAGAGACCCAGTACTTC. The chain has TRBV30 and TRBJ2-5; 9 nucleotides match TRBD1. The CDR3 runs to 15 residues. J lost 3 bases, V lost 3 bases, and 8 bases had no gene match. Germline V gene data show CDR1 as GTSNPN and CDR2 as SVGIG (reference sequence).

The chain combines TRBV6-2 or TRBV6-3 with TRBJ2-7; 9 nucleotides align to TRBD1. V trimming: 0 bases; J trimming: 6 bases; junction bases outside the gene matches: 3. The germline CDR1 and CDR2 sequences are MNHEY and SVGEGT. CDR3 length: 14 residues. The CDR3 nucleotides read TGTGCCAGCAGTTACTCGCGGACAGGGGCCGAGCAGTACTTC. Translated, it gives CASSYSRTGAEQYF.

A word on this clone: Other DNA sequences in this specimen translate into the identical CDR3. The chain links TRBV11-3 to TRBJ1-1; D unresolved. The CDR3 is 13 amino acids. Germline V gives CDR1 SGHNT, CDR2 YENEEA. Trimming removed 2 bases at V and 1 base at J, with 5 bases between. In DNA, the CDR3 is TGTGCCAGCAGCTTATCGGGGAACACTGAAGCTTTCTTT. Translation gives CASSLSGNTEAFF.

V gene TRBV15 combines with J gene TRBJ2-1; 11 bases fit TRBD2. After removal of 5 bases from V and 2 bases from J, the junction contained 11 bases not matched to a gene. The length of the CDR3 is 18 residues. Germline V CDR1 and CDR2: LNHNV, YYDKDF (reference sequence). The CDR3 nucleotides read TGTGCCACCAGCCCCCATAGCGGGAGGGGAACAACCTACAATGAGCAGTTCTTC. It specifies CATSPHSGRGTTYNEQFF.

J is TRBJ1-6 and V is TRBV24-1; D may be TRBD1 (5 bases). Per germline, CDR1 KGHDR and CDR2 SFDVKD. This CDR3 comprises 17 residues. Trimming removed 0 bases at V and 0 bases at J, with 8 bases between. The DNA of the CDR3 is TGTGCCACCAGTGATTTGCGTAGGGGCTCCTATAATTCACCCCTCCACTTT. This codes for CATSDLRRGSYNSPLHF.

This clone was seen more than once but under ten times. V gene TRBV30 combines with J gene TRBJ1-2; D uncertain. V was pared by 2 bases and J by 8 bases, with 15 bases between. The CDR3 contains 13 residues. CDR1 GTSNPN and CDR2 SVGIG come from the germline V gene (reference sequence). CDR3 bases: TGTGCCTGGAGTCACCCCCGGGGATGGGGCTACACCTTC. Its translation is CAWSHPRGWGYTF.

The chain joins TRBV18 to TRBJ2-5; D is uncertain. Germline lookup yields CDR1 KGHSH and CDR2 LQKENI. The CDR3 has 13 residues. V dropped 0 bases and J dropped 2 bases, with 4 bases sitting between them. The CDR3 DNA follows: TGTGCCAGCTCACCACCACTTCAAGAGACCCAGTACTTC. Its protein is CASSPPLQETQYF.

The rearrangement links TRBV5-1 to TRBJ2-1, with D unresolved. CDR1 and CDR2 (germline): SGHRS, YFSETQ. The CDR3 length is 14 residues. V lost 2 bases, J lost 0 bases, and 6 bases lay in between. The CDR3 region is CASSLPSSYNEQFF. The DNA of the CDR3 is TGCGCCAGCAGCTTACCCAGCTCCTACAATGAGCAGTTCTTC. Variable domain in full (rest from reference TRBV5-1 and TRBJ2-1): KAGVTQTPRYLIKTRGQQVTLSCSPISGHRSVSWYQQTPGQGLQFLFEYFSETQRNKGNFPGRFSGRQFSNSRSEMNVSTLELGDSALYLCASSLPSSYNEQFFGPGTRLTVL.

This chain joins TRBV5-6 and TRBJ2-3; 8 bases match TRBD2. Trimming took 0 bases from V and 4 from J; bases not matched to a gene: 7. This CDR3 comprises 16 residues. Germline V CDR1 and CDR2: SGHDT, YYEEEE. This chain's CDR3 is CASSLAAGEGADTQYF. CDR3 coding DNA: TGTGCCAGCAGCTTGGCAGCGGGAGAGGGGGCAGATACGCAGTATTTT. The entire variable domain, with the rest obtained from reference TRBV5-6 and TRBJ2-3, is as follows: DAGVTQSPTHLIKTRGQQVTLRCSPKSGHDTVSWYQQALGQGPQFIFQYYEEEERQRGNFPDRFSGHQFPNYSSELNVNALLLGDSALYLCASSLAAGEGADTQYFGPGTRLTVL.

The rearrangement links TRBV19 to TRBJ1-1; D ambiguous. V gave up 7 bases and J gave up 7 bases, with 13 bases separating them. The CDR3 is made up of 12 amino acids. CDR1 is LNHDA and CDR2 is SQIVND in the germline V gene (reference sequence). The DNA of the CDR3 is TGTGCCAGTACGGTCAGGCCCGATGAAGCTTTCTTT. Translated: CASTVRPDEAFF.

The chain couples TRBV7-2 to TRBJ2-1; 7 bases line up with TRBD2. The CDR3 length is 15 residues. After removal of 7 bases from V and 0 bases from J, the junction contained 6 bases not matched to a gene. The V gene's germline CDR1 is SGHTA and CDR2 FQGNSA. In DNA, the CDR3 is TGTGCCAGCACCCTGGGCGGGAGCTCCTACAATGAGCAGTTCTTC. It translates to CASTLGGSSYNEQFF.

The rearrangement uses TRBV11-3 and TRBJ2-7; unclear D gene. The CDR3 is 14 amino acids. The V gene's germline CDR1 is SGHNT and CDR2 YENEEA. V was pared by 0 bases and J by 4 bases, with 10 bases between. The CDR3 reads CASSLDSPGYEQYF. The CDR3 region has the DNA TGTGCCAGCAGCTTAGACAGTCCAGGTTACGAGCAGTACTTC.

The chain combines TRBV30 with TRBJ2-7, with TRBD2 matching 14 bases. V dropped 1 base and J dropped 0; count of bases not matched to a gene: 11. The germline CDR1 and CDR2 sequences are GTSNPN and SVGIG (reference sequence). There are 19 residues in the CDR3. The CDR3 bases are TGTGCCTGGAGTGGGAGACTAGCGGGAGGGCCCTCCCTCTCCTACGAGCAGTACTTC. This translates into CAWSGRLAGGPSLSYEQYF. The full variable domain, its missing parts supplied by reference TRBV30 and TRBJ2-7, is SQTIHQWPATLVQPVGSPLSLECTVEGTSNPNLYWYRQAAGRGLQLLFYSVGIGQISSEVPQNLSASRPQDRQFILSSKKLLLSDSGFYLCAWSGRLAGGPSLSYEQYFGPGTRLTVT.

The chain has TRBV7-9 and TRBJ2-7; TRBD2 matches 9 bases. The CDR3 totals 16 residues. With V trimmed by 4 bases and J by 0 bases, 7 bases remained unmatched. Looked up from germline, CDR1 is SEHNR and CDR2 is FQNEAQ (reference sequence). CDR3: CASSSLAGASSYEQYF. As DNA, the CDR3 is TGTGCCAGCAGCTCCTTAGCGGGAGCTTCCTCCTACGAGCAGTACTTC.

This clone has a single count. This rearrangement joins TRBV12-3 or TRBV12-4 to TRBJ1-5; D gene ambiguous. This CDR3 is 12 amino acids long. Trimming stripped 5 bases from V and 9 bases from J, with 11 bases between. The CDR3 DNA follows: TGTGCCAGCAGTGCCTCATTGCGGCCCCAGCATTTT. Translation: CASSASLRPQHF.

The CDR3 bases are TGTGCCTGGAGGACAGGGACGAACACCGGGGAGCTGTTTTTT. Translation gives CAWRTGTNTGELFF. The rearrangement joins TRBV30 to TRBJ2-2, with 7 nucleotides matching TRBD1. The CDR3 covers 14 residues. The germline V gene has CDR1 GTSNPN and CDR2 SVGIG (reference sequence). The ends lost 3 bases at V and 0 bases at J; junction bases unmatched: 1.

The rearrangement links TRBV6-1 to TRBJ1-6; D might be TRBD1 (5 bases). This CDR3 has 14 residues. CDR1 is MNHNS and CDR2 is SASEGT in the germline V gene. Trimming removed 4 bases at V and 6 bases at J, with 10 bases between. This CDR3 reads CASSVQGGNSPLHF. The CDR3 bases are TGTGCCAGCAGTGTCCAGGGCGGTAATTCACCCCTCCACTTT.

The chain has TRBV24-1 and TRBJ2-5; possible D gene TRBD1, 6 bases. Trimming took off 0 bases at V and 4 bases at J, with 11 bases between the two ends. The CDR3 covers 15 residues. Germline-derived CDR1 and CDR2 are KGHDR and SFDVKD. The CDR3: CATSDLTPQGETQYF. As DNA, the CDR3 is TGTGCCACCAGTGATTTGACCCCACAGGGAGAGACCCAGTACTTC.

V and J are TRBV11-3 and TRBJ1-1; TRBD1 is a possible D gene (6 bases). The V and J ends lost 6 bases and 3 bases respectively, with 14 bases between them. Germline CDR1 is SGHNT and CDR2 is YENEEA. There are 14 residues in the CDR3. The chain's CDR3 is CASSKGQEYTEAFF. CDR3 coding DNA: TGTGCCAGCAGTAAGGGACAAGAATACACTGAAGCTTTCTTT. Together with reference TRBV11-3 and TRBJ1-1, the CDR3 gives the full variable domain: EAGVVQSPRYKIIEKKQPVAFWCNPISGHNTLYWYLQNLGQGPELLIRYENEEAVDDSQLPKDRFSAERLKGVDSTLKIQPAELGDSAVYLCASSKGQEYTEAFFGQGTRLTVV.

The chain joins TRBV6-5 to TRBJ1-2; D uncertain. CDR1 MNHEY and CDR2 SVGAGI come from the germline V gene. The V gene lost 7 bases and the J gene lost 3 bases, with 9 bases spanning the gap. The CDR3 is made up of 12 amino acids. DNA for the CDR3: TGTGCCAGCACTAGAGGCGACTATGGCTACACCTTC. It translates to CASTRGDYGYTF.

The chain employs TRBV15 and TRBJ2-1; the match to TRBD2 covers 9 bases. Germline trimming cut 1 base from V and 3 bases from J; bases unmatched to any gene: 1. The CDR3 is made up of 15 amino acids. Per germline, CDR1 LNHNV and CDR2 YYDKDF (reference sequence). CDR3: CATSRVLAGYNEQFF. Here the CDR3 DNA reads TGTGCCACCAGCAGAGTACTAGCGGGCTACAATGAGCAGTTCTTC.

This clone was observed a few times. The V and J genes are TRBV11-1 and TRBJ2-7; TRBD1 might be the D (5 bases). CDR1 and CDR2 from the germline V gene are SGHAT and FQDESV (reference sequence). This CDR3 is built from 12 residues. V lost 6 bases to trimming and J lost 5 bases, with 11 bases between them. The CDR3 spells CASSLQGHEQYF. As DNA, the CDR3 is TGTGCCAGCAGTCTCCAGGGCCACGAGCAGTACTTC.

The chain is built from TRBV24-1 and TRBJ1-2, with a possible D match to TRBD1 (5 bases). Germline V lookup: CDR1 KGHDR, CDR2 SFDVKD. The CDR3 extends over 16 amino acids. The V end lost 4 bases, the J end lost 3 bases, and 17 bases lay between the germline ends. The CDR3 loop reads CATSDPRRGVDYGYTF. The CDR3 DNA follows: TGTGCCACCAGTGACCCGCGGCGGGGGGTAGACTATGGCTACACCTTC.

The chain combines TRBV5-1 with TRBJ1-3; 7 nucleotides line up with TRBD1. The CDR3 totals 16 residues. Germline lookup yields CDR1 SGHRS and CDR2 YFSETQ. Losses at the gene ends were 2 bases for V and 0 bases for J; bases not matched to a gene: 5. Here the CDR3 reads CASSLRQGRSGNTIYF. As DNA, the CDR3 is TGCGCCAGCAGCTTACGACAGGGACGCTCTGGAAACACCATATATTTT.